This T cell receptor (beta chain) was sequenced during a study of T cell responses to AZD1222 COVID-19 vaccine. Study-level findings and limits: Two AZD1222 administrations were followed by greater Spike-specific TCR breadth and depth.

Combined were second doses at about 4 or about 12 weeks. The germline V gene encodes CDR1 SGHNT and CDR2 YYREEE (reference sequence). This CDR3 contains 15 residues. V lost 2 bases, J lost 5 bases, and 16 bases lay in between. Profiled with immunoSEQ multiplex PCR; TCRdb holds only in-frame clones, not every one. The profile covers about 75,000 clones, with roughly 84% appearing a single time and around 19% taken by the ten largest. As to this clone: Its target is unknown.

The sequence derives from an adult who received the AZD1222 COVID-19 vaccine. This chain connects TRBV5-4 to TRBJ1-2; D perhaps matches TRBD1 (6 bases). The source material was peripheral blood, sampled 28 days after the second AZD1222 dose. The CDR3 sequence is CASSLLSGVGYGYTF. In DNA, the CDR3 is TGTGCCAGCAGCTTACTATCAGGGGTCGGGTATGGCTACACCTTC.